The clone carrying this T cell receptor beta chain was seen repeatedly, ten times or more. MiXCR, run by TCRdb on the PCR reads, gives a single entry per CDR3 protein. This table holds fewer than 15,000 distinct CDR3 sequences, roughly 54% found once. Germline assignment: CDR1 MDHEN and CDR2 SYDVKM. This CDR3 region has 13 residues. Deletions cut 8 bases from V and 0 bases from J, with 11 bases between. This sample is part of a study of tumor-infiltrating lymphocytes in oesophageal squamous cell carcinoma. This TCR derives from a male donor with esophageal squamous cell carcinoma. The chain couples TRBV28 to TRBJ2-7; D not resolved. Material for sequencing was esophageal tumor tissue. The DNA of the CDR3 is TGTGCCAGCTACTCGACGGTCTCCTACGAGCAGTACTTC. Amino acids: CASYSTVSYEQYF. The whole variable domain, filled in from reference TRBV28 and TRBJ2-7, reads DVKVTQSSRYLVKRTGEKVFLECVQDMDHENMFWYRQDPGLGLRLIYFSYDVKMKEKGDIPEGYSVSREKKERFSLILESASTNQTSMYLCASYSTVSYEQYFGPGTRLTVT.